Listed below are T cell receptor beta chains from one sample, sequenced in a study of T cell changes during pregnancy in multiple sclerosis. Profiled with immunoSEQ multiplex PCR; TCRdb holds only in-frame clones, not every one. The sample consists of about 23,000 clones, approximately 90% of them appearing once. This specimen was CD8+ T cells from peripheral blood mononuclear cells, taken in the first trimester of pregnancy. These TCRs come from a female donor with multiple sclerosis, enrolled in a pregnancy study. The CDR3 runs from the conserved cysteine through the conserved F or W.

V gene	J gene	CDR3 protein
TRBV28	TRBJ2-3	CASSLSVPTQADTQYF
TRBV4-2	TRBJ2-1	CASSQGTRDTEQFF
TRBV9	TRBJ2-7	CASSARDSSYEQYF
TRBV28	TRBJ2-1	CASSLSRNEQFF
TRBV27	TRBJ2-2	CASSFSGPANTGELFF
TRBV7-9	TRBJ2-3	CASSPRDGGRPDTQYF
TRBV29-1	TRBJ1-2	CSVDREAYGYTF
TRBV10-3	TRBJ1-6	CAISEPETGHNSPLHF
TRBV29-1	TRBJ2-3	CSGRGGSTDTQYF
TRBV5-8	TRBJ2-2	CASSLVSQGNTGELFF
TRBV15	TRBJ1-5	CATSRAPQQGEQPQHF
TRBV6-4	TRBJ2-3	CASSETSGRASDTQYF
TRBV4-3	TRBJ2-3	CASSQDLAGGWDTQYF
TRBV6-4	TRBJ2-2	CASSANQASGITGELFF
TRBV18	TRBJ2-6	CASSPEQGLGSGANVLTF
TRBV19	TRBJ2-3	CASSIVGPSGSTDTQYF
TRBV5-5	TRBJ1-2	CASSAGQGVYGYTF
TRBV9	TRBJ2-1	CASSVRTSGNYNEQFF
TRBV4-3	TRBJ2-3	CASSQGRDRTDTQYF
TRBV19	TRBJ1-2	CASSGYGYTF
TRBV29-1	TRBJ1-2	CSVALQDRLYGYTF
TRBV4-1	TRBJ1-1	CASSQDVGQRTEAFF
TRBV6-1	TRBJ2-7	CASSAVNVYEQYF
TRBV15	TRBJ2-1	CATSRDKRGLGNEQFF
TRBV15	TRBJ2-2	CATSRDRSPNTGELFF
TRBV2	TRBJ2-1	CASSAGTSGSNEQFF
TRBV12-5	TRBJ2-7	CASGLGQGGPYEQYF
TRBV6-5	TRBJ1-1	CASSLSAGATEAFF
TRBV28	TRBJ2-5	CASSFIRGGTQYF
TRBV13	TRBJ1-5	CASSARGSNQPQHF
TRBV7-8	TRBJ2-5	CASSLLAGGETQYF
TRBV4-1	TRBJ2-7	CASGDVGAYEQYF
TRBV4-2	TRBJ2-1	CASSQDQGGGSYNEQFF
TRBV15	TRBJ2-3	CATSRDSGGSDTQYF
TRBV27	TRBJ2-2	CASSLRVHTGELFF
TRBV7-3	TRBJ2-1	CASSSGAYNEQFF
TRBV15	TRBJ2-1	CATSVGAREEQFF
TRBV11-3	TRBJ2-5	CASSLRDSLYQETQYF
TRBV5-4	TRBJ2-7	CASSGGQGSSYEQYF
TRBV9	TRBJ2-5	CASSSRQGRETQYF
TRBV11-2	TRBJ2-3	CASSRRLLAEFTDTQYF
TRBV29-1	TRBJ2-2	CSVVTNMNTGELFF
TRBV2	TRBJ1-5	CASRTRANQPQHF
TRBV7-6	TRBJ2-5	CASSPHWDREETQYF
TRBV4-1	TRBJ2-2	CASSQVDSANTGELFF
TRBV6-4	TRBJ2-3	CASSETSGRAADTQYF